This T cell receptor (beta chain) was recovered during a study of blood T cell repertoires in COVID-19. Study-level information: From the United States, Italy and Spain came samples of acute and convalescent COVID-19. T cells, B-cell-depleted T cells, or PBMCs supplied cDNA or gDNA.

Under the authors' procedure: Estimated nucleated cell counts came from reference gene primer amplification. Method: immunoSEQ multiplex PCR; TCRdb's copy keeps in-frame clones and lacks some. Clone size and the V and J calls come from that table; the DNA yielded D and trimming. The sample has about 190,000 clones; about 83% are singletons. Clinical history reported by participants formed the basis on which cohorts were assigned. Germline-derived CDR1 and CDR2 are SGHTA and FQGNSA. This CDR3 is built from 14 residues. V was trimmed by 5 bases and J by 4 bases, leaving 14 bases between them. The V gene is TRBV7-2, the J gene TRBJ1-2, with D hard to call. The source material was PBMCs or T cells enriched from blood (not recorded which). The origin of this receptor is a woman aged 25 to 39 who had been exposed to COVID-19. The CDR3 protein is CASSPVVGSYGYTF. CDR3 bases: TGTGCCAGCAGCCCAGTCGTCGGGAGCTATGGCTACACCTTC.